The next 14 T cell receptor beta chains were all read from a single sample in a study of shared clonotypes between healthy human individuals. TCRdb's table, derived via immunoSEQ multiplex PCR, lists solely in-frame clones and lacks some. The sample lists about 2 million clones, about 95% occurring once. Naivety among CD8 cells was defined by CD45RO negativity and positive CCR7 selection, thereby excluding terminally differentiated effector memory CD45RA+ cells. The sequenced material came from naive CD8+ T cells sorted from blood. The source is a man aged 18 to 29 in good health.

The V call is TRBV6-5, the J call TRBJ2-7; no reliable D call. Germline CDR1 and CDR2: MNHEY and SVGAGI. The CDR3 loop spans 14 amino acids. Trimming removed 5 bases at V and 3 bases at J, with 14 bases between. CDR3 nucleotides: TGTGCCAGCAGTGCTTATAGATTTGACTACGAGCAGTACTTC. This translates into CASSAYRFDYEQYF.

The chain combines TRBV4-2 with TRBJ1-6; tentatively, D is TRBD1 (5 bases). V shed 3 bases and J shed 10 bases, with 10 bases lying between them. The length of the CDR3 is 13 residues. The germline CDR1 and CDR2 sequences are LGHNA and YNFKEQ. CDR3 sequence (DNA): TGTGCCAGCAGCCAGGGGGGGGAGTCACCCCTCCACTTT. Its translation is CASSQGGESPLHF.

This chain links TRBV4-3 with TRBJ1-2; 9 bases are a match to TRBD1. CDR1 is LGHNA and CDR2 is YSLEER in the germline V gene. The ends lost 0 bases at V and 6 bases at J; junction bases unmatched: 5. The CDR3 contains 15 residues. CDR3 residues: CASSQDGQGQDGYTF. Written as DNA, the CDR3 is TGCGCCAGCAGCCAAGACGGACAGGGGCAGGATGGCTACACCTTC.

This rearrangement joins TRBV5-6 to TRBJ2-5; the match to TRBD1 covers 7 bases. The CDR3 spans 13 residues. Trimming removed 4 bases from V and 5 bases from J; junction bases left unmatched: 5. Per the germline V gene, CDR1 is SGHDT and CDR2 is YYEEEE. The chain's CDR3 is CASSLTGWETQYF. The CDR3 nucleotides read TGTGCCAGCAGCCTGACAGGGTGGGAGACCCAGTACTTC.

The chain links TRBV28 to TRBJ2-7; the match to TRBD1 covers 8 bases. Germline V gives CDR1 MDHEN, CDR2 SYDVKM. Unmatched junction bases numbered 5, after V lost 6 bases and J lost 1 base. The CDR3 loop spans 14 amino acids. The CDR3 sequence is CASSRRDRSYEQYF. The CDR3 DNA sequence: TGTGCCAGCAGCCGTCGGGACAGGTCCTACGAGCAGTACTTC. The complete variable domain, with remaining parts taken from reference TRBV28 and TRBJ2-7, reads DVKVTQSSRYLVKRTGEKVFLECVQDMDHENMFWYRQDPGLGLRLIYFSYDVKMKEKGDIPEGYSVSREKKERFSLILESASTNQTSMYLCASSRRDRSYEQYFGPGTRLTVT.

The rearrangement uses TRBV5-1 and TRBJ1-1; maybe TRBD1 (5 bases). Germline V gene data show CDR1 as SGHRS and CDR2 as YFSETQ. The CDR3 spans 13 residues. Trimming stripped 4 bases from V and 4 bases from J, with 11 bases between. The CDR3 loop reads CASSPGSGTEAFF. DNA for the CDR3: TGCGCCAGCAGCCCAGGGTCGGGCACTGAAGCTTTCTTT.

J is TRBJ2-7 and V is TRBV14, with 7 nucleotides matching TRBD1. The CDR3 has 14 residues. J lost 6 bases, V lost 0 bases, and 5 bases had no gene match. Germline V gene lookup returns CDR1 SGHDN and CDR2 FVKESK. As DNA, the CDR3 is TGTGCCAGCAGCCAAGATACAGGGGACCCCGAGCAGTACTTC. Translation gives CASSQDTGDPEQYF.

The chain recombines TRBV19 with TRBJ1-5, with 7 bases aligning to TRBD1. V was clipped by 6 bases and J by 0 bases; unmatched bases: 11. CDR3 size: 17 residues. Germline V gene sequence: CDR1 LNHDA, CDR2 SQIVND (reference sequence). The DNA for the CDR3 is TGTGCCAGTAGGCACCCGGGACAGAGCTTTAGCAATCAGCCCCAGCATTTT. It specifies CASRHPGQSFSNQPQHF.

The chain carries TRBV6-5 and TRBJ1-1; D not resolved. This CDR3 is 13 amino acids long. V was pared by 5 bases and J by 1 base, with 8 bases between. Looked up from germline, CDR1 is MNHEY and CDR2 is SVGAGI. CDR3 residues: CASSLWSNTEAFF. CDR3 in DNA: TGTGCCAGCAGTCTTTGGTCGAACACTGAAGCTTTCTTT.

This rearrangement joins TRBV15 to TRBJ1-2; D possibly corresponds to TRBD1 (5 bases). Germline lookup yields CDR1 LNHNV and CDR2 YYDKDF (reference sequence). CDR3 size: 15 residues. The ends were cut back, 0 bases at V and 4 bases at J, with 12 bases in the middle. The CDR3 DNA sequence: TGTGCCACCAGCAGAGATAAGGGGCGCGGCTATGGCTACACCTTC. This translates into CATSRDKGRGYGYTF.

The chain combines TRBV7-9 with TRBJ2-7; TRBD2 aligns across 12 bases. V shed 4 bases, J shed 3 bases, and the junction held 10 bases outside the gene matches. From germline, CDR1 is SEHNR and CDR2 FQNEAQ (reference sequence). The CDR3 covers 17 residues. CDR3 loop: CASSSTSGGPRNYEQYF. The CDR3 region has the DNA TGTGCCAGCAGCTCCACTAGCGGGGGGCCGCGGAACTACGAGCAGTACTTC.

The chain joins TRBV6-5 to TRBJ1-1; D remains ambiguous. CDR1 and CDR2 (germline): MNHEY, SVGAGI. CDR3 length: 14 residues. V was trimmed by 0 bases and J by 6 bases, leaving 11 bases between them. CDR3 protein: CASSYSVGIPEAFF. CDR3 coding DNA: TGTGCCAGCAGTTACTCAGTGGGTATCCCTGAAGCTTTCTTT.

V is TRBV14 and J is TRBJ2-2, with D perhaps matching TRBD2 (6 bases). The CDR3 runs to 14 residues. The V and J ends lost 4 bases and 5 bases respectively, with 11 bases between them. Germline V gene data show CDR1 as SGHDN and CDR2 as FVKESK. The CDR3 nucleotides read TGTGCCAGCAGCCCCCGGGGAGGAACCGGGGAGCTGTTTTTT. Protein: CASSPRGGTGELFF.

The chain is built from TRBV5-4 and TRBJ2-1; no definite D call. The CDR3 length is 13 residues. Trimming left V 3 bases short and J 4 bases short, with 8 bases between. CDR1 and CDR2 (germline): SGHNT, YYREEE (reference sequence). CDR3 bases: TGTGCCAGCAGCTCCGGGTATTACAATGAGCAGTTCTTC. It codes for CASSSGYYNEQFF.